The clone carrying this TCR beta chain has a handful of counts. Its antigen is still unknown. PCR amplification relied on 60 Vbeta primers (plus 13 Jbeta primers). Data came from immunoSEQ multiplex PCR; TCRdb stores just in-frame clones and leaves some out. The profile shows fewer than 150,000 clones, roughly 83% of them singletons. This CDR3 comprises 13 residues. Germline loops: CDR1 MNHNS, CDR2 SASEGT. V was clipped by 1 base and J by 7 bases; unmatched bases: 3. The data stem from a study of cytomegalovirus exposure and HLA in healthy donors. Overall study results and limits: Association with HLA alleles at 0.05 false discovery rate was found for 16,951 TCR beta sequences in a later analysis. Most TCRs appeared rarely, but some public TCRs recurred in many donors. Among CMV-associated TCR beta chains, most appeared HLA-restricted in a later analysis.

This clonotype was sampled from a man between 35 and 55 years old in good health and CMV-seropositive. The sequencing input was PBMCs. The chain couples TRBV6-1 to TRBJ1-2, with 7 nucleotides matching TRBD1. The CDR3 spells CASSEGTGGGYTF. CDR3 nucleotide sequence: TGTGCCAGCAGTGAAGGGACAGGTGGTGGCTACACCTTC.